These T cell receptor beta chains were read from a single sample in a study of T cells in Graves' hyperthyroidism and ophthalmopathy. From the multiplex PCR reads, TCRdb called clonotypes with MiXCR, one entry per CDR3 protein. The data contain some 250,000 distinct CDR3 sequences, 13% to 15% of them singletons. Sequenced: blood. The receptors were sampled from a woman aged 40 to 50 with Graves' hyperthyroidism that later progressed to Graves' ophthalmopathy. CDR3s include the opening cysteine and the closing phenylalanine or tryptophan. The order of the fields is V gene, CDR3 protein.

v_call: TRBV18; cdr3_aa: CASSPGGTNEKLFF
v_call: TRBV10-3; cdr3_aa: CAIRTGVSYEQYF
v_call: TRBV5-4; cdr3_aa: CASRSGAGLNTGELFF
v_call: TRBV7-8; cdr3_aa: CASSLYGTSGRTYEQYF
v_call: TRBV10-3; cdr3_aa: CAISNVGQSPGTEAFF
v_call: TRBV10-3; cdr3_aa: CAISEAGQGPYEQYF
v_call: TRBV7-2; cdr3_aa: CARIAERTGELFF
v_call: TRBV5-1; cdr3_aa: CASSWTSVGTDTQYF
v_call: TRBV14; cdr3_aa: CASSQVSELDTQYF
v_call: TRBV28; cdr3_aa: CASTSGSGAYEQYF
v_call: TRBV18; cdr3_aa: CASSPTSGSPYEQYF
v_call: TRBV19; cdr3_aa: CASSTPGRSTDTQYF
v_call: TRBV27; cdr3_aa: CASSLSAGNTIYF
v_call: TRBV9; cdr3_aa: CASSVGVGEEEQYF
v_call: TRBV4-2; cdr3_aa: CASSQERTLAGGKSYEQYF
v_call: TRBV20-1; cdr3_aa: CSASSGLAGNTIYF
v_call: TRBV11-2; cdr3_aa: CASRLSYEQFF